Reported below is one T cell receptor (beta chain). Its antigen is still unknown. Inclusion required at least two post-ART and at least one pre-ART PBMC samples. Only United States sites treated participants with HIV. The source of the sample is a study of long-term antiretroviral therapy in people with HIV. The CDR3 sequence is 16 residues long. Germline trimming cut 6 bases from V and 5 bases from J; bases unmatched to any gene: 13. Germline assignment: CDR1 SEHNR and CDR2 FQNEAQ (reference sequence). Study-wide results and limits: Spans of CDR3 length were tighter for HIV repertoires than for controls.

Samples were assayed with immunoSEQ v3.0 at survey level. Profiled with immunoSEQ multiplex PCR; TCRdb holds only in-frame clones, not every one. Of 20,000 to 25,000 clones listed, under 90% are singletons. The chain employs TRBV7-9 and TRBJ1-1, with 9 bases aligning to TRBD1. This specimen was unsorted PBMCs, taken 1.9 years after starting antiretroviral therapy. The source of this sequence is a woman between 50 and 59 years old with HIV. CDR3 protein: CASSQTGTGFGTEAFF. The CDR3 nucleotides read TGTGCCAGCAGTCAGACCGGGACAGGGTTTGGAACTGAAGCTTTCTTT. Full variable domain (remainder filled in from reference TRBV7-9 and TRBJ1-1): DTGVSQNPRHKITKRGQNVTFRCDPISEHNRLYWYRQTLGQGPEFLTYFQNEAQLEKSRLLSDRFSAERPKGSFSTLEIQRTEQGDSAMYLCASSQTGTGFGTEAFFGQGTRLTVV.